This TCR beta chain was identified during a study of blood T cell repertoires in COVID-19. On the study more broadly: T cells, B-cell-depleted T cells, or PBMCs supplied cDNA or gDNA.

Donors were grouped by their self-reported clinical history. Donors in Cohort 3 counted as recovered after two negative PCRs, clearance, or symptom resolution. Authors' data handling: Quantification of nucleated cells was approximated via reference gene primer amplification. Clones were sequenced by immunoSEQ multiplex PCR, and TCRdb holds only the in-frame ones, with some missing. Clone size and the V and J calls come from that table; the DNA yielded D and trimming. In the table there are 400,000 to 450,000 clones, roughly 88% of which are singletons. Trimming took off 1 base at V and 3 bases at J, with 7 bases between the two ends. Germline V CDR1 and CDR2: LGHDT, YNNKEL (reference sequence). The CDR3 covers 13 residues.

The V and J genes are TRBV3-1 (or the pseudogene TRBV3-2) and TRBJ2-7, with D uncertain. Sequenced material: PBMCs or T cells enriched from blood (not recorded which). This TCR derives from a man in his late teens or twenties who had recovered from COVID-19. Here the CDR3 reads CASSQGRSYEQYF. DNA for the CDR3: TGTGCCAGCAGCCAAGGGAGAAGCTACGAGCAGTACTTC.